This TCR beta chain was sequenced for a study of CXCR3-negative and CXCR3-positive naive CD8 T cells. Germline V gives CDR1 MNHNY, CDR2 SVGAGI (reference sequence). The CDR3 is 16 residues long. The TRB libraries of cDNA were built by UMI-labeled 5' RACE. One entry per CDR3 protein, without DNA, is what TCRdb gives after re-calling the 5' RACE reads. This listing includes about 23,000 distinct CDR3 sequences. Sequencing was carried out using naive CXCR3- CD8+ T cells from blood. Subset described: CD45RO-CCR7+CD27+CD95- naive CD8+ T cells lacking CXCR3 (TNR3-). This sequence originates from a human donor in good health. Some clones in this sample may be carry-over from other donors' samples. This chain joins TRBV6-6 and TRBJ1-1; lacking DNA, the TRBD1 call made by TCRdb goes unchecked. The CDR3 region is CASSSGQGASQTEAFF.